This T cell receptor (beta chain) appears in the sequencing data of a study of T-cell reconstitution after alpha-beta-depleted transplantation in children (dated by TCRdb to 2016 to 2017). In terms of the full investigation: T-cell immune reconstitution after TCRalphabeta/CD19-depleted allogeneic hematopoietic cell transplantation in children was quantitatively tracked in the study by means of TCR repertoire profiling. What the study reported, not specific to this receptor: In some patients, the high TCRbeta diversity seen at day 60 was put down to recipient T cells and intrathymic progenitors that had survived conditioning. About two months after transplant, the apparently early recovery of alphabetaT-cell counts reportedly depended on just several hundred clones that had expanded rapidly and came from non-depleted graft cells. Over the following months the frequencies of hyperexpanded clones went down, and after one year T-cell counts and TCRbeta diversity were mostly credited to newly produced T cells.

As concerns this clonotype: No antigen is known for it. Per-base qualities were not stored, and no clone one base away is much larger.

The method was PCR. The sequencing machine was an Illumina HiSeq 2500. Molecular barcoding was employed in the preparation of TCR libraries, with unique molecular identifiers being used to normalize TCRbeta repertoire quantification. TCRdb itself trimmed the public reads at Q25 with fastp, ran MiXCR and retained productive beta chains. Each record represents a unique CDR3 protein, reported with the most common genes and DNA among its rows. Within this sample are about a million distinct CDR3 sequences, with under 30% of them counted one time only. 28% of the sample goes to the ten largest clones. The treatment or condition label for this specimen denotes: allogeneic hematopoietic cell transplantation with graft depleted of TCRalphabeta T cells and CD19 B cells. The children who served as transplant recipients had been given grafts of TCRalphabeta/CD19-depleted allogeneic hematopoietic cells. The receptor comes from a boy younger than two who had a stem cell transplant for SCID, so the T cells may come from the graft donor. The source material was PBMCs, mostly from graft donor cells, sampled 360 days after TCRalphabeta/CD19-depleted stem cell transplant.

The bases are TGTGCCAGCAGCTTATTAACAGCTACCTACGAGCAGTACTTC. It translates to CASSLLTATYEQYF. Here the chain combines TRBV7-8 and TRBJ2-7; no confident D gene assignment can be made. Measured from the cysteine to the phenylalanine, the CDR3 is 14 residues long. The retained sequence is limited to the CDR3, 42 bases, with the frame set at the first base. The germline V gene yields SGHVS for CDR1 and FQNEAQ for CDR2. V and J lose 2 bases and 2 bases, and a span of 10 bases separates them.